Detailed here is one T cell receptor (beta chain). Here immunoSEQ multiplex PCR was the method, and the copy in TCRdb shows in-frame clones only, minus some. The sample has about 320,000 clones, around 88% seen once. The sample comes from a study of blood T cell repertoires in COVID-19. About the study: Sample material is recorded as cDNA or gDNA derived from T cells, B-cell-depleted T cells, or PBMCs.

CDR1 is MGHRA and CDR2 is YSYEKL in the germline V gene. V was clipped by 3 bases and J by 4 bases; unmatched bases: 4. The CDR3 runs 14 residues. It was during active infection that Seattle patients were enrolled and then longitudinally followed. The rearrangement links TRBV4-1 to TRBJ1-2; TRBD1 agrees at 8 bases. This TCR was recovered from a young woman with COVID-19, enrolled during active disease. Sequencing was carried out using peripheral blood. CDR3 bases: TGCGCCAGCAGCCACACCGGGACAGGCTATGGCTACACCTTC. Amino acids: CASSHTGTGYGYTF.